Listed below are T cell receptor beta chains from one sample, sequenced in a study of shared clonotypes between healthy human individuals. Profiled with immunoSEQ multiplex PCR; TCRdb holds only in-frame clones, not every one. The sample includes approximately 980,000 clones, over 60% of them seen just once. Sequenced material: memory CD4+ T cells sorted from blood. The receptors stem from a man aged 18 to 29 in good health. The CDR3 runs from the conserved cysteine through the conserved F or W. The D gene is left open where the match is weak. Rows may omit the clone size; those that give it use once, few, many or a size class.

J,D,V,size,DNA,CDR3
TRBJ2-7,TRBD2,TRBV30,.,TGTGCCTGGCGACTAGCGGCGACCTACGAGCAGTACTTC,CAWRLAATYEQYF
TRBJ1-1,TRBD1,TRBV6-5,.,TGTGCCAGCAGTTACTCACAGGGGGCGTCCGCTGAAGCTTTCTTT,CASSYSQGASAEAFF
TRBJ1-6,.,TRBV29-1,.,TGCAGCGTTGGGACAGACTATAATTCACCCCTCCACTTT,CSVGTDYNSPLHF
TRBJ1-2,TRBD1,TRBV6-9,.,TGTGCCAGCAGTTCCCCTTGGGACAGGGTAAACTATGGCTACACCTTC,CASSSPWDRVNYGYTF
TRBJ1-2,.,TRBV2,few,TGTGCCAGCAGTGAAGGCGGAGGCTACACCTTC,CASSEGGGYTF
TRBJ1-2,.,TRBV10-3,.,TGTGCCATCAGTGCGTCCGGCGGGGCGTCGGGTACTAACTATGGCTACACCTTC,CAISASGGASGTNYGYTF
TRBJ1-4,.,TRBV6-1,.,TGTGCCAGCAGTCCGAACGGTCGCCCGAATGAAAAACTGTTTTTT,CASSPNGRPNEKLFF
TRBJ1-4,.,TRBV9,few,TGTGCCAGCAGGCGCGGACAGACCCCAAATGAAAAACTGTTTTTT,CASRRGQTPNEKLFF
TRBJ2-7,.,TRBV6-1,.,TGTGCCAGCAGTGAAGGGTCTTTCTACGAGCAGTACTTC,CASSEGSFYEQYF
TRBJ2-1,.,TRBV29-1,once,TGCAGCGTTGTCCGGACCAATGAGCAGTTCTTC,CSVVRTNEQFF
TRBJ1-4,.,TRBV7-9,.,TGTGCCAGCACCGGGCAGGTGGCCGAAAAACTGTTTTTT,CASTGQVAEKLFF
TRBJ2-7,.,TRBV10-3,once,TGTGCCATCAGAGAGAACTTAGACTCCTACGAGCAGTACTTC,CAIRENLDSYEQYF
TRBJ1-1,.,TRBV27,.,TGTGCCAGCAGTTTAACAAGGCTCCCCTTGAACACTGAAGCTTTCTTT,CASSLTRLPLNTEAFF
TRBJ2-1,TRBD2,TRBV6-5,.,TGTGCCAGCAGTTACTCGCGGGAGGGCTTTGAGCAGTTCTTC,CASSYSREGFEQFF
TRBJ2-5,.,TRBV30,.,TGTGCCTGGGGGGCAGGGCAAGAGACCCAGTACTTC,CAWGAGQETQYF
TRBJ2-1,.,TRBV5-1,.,TGCGCCAGCAGCGAAGCAGGATTCTCCTACAATGAGCAGTTCTTC,CASSEAGFSYNEQFF
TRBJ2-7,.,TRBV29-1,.,TGCAGCGTTGAAGAGTTTAAGGGGGTCCGCTACTACGAGCAGTACTTC,CSVEEFKGVRYYEQYF
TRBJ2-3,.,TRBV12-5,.,TGTGCTAGTGCCCTGACAGGGGCGGGGGGCACAGATACGCAGTATTTT,CASALTGAGGTDTQYF
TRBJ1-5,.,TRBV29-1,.,TGCAGCGCCTCGGGCCAGGGACAGCCCCAGCATTTT,CSASGQGQPQHF
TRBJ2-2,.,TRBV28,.,TGTGCCAGCAGTTTCCCCCCGGGCGAATTTTGGAACACCGGGGAGCTGTTTTTT,CASSFPPGEFWNTGELFF